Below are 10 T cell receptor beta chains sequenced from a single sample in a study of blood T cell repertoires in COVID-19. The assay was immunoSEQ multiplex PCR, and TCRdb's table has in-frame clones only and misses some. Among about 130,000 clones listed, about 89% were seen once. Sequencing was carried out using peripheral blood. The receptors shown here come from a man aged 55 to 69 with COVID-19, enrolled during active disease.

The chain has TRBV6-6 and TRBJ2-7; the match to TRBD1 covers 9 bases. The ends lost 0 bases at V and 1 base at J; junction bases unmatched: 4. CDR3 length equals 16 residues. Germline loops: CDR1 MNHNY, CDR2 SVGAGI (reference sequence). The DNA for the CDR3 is TGTGCCAGCAGTTACTCGGGACAGGGATATTCCTACGAGCAGTACTTC. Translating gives CASSYSGQGYSYEQYF.

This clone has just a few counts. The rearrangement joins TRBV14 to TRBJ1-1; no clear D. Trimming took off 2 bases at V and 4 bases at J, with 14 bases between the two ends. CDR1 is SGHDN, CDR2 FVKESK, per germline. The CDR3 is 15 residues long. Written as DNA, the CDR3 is TGTGCCAGCAGCCAACCTACAATGGGCATCACTGAAGCTTTCTTT. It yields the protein CASSQPTMGITEAFF.

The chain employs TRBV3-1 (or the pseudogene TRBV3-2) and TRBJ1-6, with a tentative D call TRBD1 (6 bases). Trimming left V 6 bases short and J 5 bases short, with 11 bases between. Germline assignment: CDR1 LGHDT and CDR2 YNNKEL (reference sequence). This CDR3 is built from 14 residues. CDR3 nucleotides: TGTGCCAGCAGGCAGGGGCCAAATAATTCACCCCTCCACTTT. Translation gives CASRQGPNNSPLHF.

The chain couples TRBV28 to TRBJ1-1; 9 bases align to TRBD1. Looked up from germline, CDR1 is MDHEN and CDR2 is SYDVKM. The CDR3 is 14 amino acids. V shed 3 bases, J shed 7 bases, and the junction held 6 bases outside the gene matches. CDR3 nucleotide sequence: TGTGCCAGCAGTTTGGGGACAGGGCTTGGTGAAGCTTTCTTT. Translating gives CASSLGTGLGEAFF.

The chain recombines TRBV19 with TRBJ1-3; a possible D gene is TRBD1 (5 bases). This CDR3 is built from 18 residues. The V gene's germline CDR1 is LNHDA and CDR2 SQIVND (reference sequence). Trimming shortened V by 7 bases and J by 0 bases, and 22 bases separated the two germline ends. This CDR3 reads CASNAGWSTGGSGNTIYF. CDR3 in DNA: TGTGCCAGTAATGCGGGGTGGTCTACCGGGGGCTCTGGAAACACCATATATTTT.

CDR3 sequence: CASSFRGYEQYF. The CDR3 nucleotides are TGTGCCAGCAGTTTTCGGGGATACGAGCAGTACTTC. V and J are TRBV28 and TRBJ2-7, with D perhaps matching TRBD2 (5 bases). Trimming left V 3 bases short and J 4 bases short, with 7 bases between. CDR3 length: 12 amino acids. Germline values: CDR1 MDHEN, CDR2 SYDVKM.

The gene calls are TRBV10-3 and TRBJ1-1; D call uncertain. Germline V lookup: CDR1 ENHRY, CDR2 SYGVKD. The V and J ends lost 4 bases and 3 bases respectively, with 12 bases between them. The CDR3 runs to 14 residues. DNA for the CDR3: TGTGCCATCAGTGTTCGAGGTTTGGACACTGAAGCTTTCTTT. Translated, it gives CAISVRGLDTEAFF.

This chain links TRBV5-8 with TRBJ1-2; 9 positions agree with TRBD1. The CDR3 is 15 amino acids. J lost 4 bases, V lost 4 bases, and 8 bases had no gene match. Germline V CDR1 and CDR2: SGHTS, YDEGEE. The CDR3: CASSIRDRVVYGYTF. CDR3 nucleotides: TGTGCCAGCAGCATACGGGACAGGGTGGTCTATGGCTACACCTTC.

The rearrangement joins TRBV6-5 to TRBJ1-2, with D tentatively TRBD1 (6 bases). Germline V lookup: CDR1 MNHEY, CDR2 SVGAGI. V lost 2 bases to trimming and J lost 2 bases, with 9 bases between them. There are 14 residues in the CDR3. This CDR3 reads CASSYRTGNYGYTF. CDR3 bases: TGTGCCAGCAGTTACCGAACAGGGAACTATGGCTACACCTTC.

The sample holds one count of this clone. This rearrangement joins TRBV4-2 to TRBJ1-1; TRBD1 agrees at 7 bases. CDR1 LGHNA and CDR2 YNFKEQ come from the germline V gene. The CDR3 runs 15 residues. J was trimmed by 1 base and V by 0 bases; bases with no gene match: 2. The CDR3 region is CASSQEGTANTEAFF. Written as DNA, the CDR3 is TGTGCCAGCAGCCAAGAGGGGACAGCGAACACTGAAGCTTTCTTT.